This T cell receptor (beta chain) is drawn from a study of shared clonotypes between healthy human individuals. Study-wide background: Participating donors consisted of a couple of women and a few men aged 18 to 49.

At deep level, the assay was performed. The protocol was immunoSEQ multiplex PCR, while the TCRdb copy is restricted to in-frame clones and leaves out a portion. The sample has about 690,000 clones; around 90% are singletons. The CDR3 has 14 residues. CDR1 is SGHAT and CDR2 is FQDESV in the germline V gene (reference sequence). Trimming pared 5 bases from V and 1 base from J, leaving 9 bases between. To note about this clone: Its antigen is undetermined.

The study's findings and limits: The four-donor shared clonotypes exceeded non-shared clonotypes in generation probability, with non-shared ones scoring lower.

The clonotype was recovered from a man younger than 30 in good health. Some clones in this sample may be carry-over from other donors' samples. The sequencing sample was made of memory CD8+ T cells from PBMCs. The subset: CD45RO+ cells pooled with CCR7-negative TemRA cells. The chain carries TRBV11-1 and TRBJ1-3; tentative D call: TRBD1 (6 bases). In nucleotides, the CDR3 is TGTGCCAGCAGCCCGACAGGATCTGGAAACACCATATATTTT. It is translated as CASSPTGSGNTIYF. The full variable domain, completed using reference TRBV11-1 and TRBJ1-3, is EAEVAQSPRYKITEKSQAVAFWCDPISGHATLYWYRQILGQGPELLVQFQDESVVDDSQLPKDRFSAERLKGVDSTLKIQPAELGDSAMYLCASSPTGSGNTIYFGEGSWLTVV.